Following are 19 T cell receptor beta chains from one sample sequenced in a study of T-cell memory formation after mild COVID-19. In TCRdb, the 5' RACE reads were re-called with MiXCR into one record per CDR3 protein. The sample records about 440,000 distinct CDR3 sequences, about 20% being singletons. Sequencing was carried out using PBMCs or a T cell subset sorted from them (not recorded which). The receptor source for this set is an adult woman who had mild COVID-19 (a few samples of this study predate the infection). Cell type and time point are not known.

The chain uses TRBV14 and TRBJ1-1, with D possibly matching TRBD1 (5 bases). V was trimmed by 7 bases and J by 6 bases, leaving 15 bases between them. The germline V gene has CDR1 SGHDN and CDR2 FVKESK. CDR3 length equals 13 residues. The CDR3 nucleotides are TGTGCCAGCACCACCGTGGGAGGGGCTGAAGCTTTCTTT. Encoded protein: CASTTVGGAEAFF.

The chain recombines TRBV5-1 with TRBJ2-7, with 16 nucleotides matching TRBD2. Germline V gives CDR1 SGHRS, CDR2 YFSETQ. The V and J ends lost 4 bases and 7 bases, in that order; junction bases with no gene match: 8. The CDR3 loop spans 16 amino acids. DNA of the CDR3: TGCGCCAGCAGCCCCGGGACTAGCGGGGGGGCGCAAGAGCAGTACTTC. The encoded protein is CASSPGTSGGAQEQYF.

This clonotype is a singleton in its sample. The rearrangement joins TRBV24-1 to TRBJ1-2; D is perhaps TRBD1 (6 bases). Per the germline V gene, CDR1 is KGHDR and CDR2 is SFDVKD. The CDR3 length is 14 residues. Trimming left V 0 bases short and J 8 bases short, with 12 bases between. In DNA form, the CDR3 reads TGTGCCACCAGTGATTTGGGACAGAGCGGAGGCTACACCTTC. Protein product: CATSDLGQSGGYTF.

This clonotype was observed a few times. The V call is TRBV5-1, the J call TRBJ2-7; perhaps TRBD2 as D (8 bases). Germline assignment: CDR1 SGHRS and CDR2 YFSETQ. The CDR3 has 14 residues. Trimming took 7 bases from V and 0 from J, leaving 14 bases between them. CDR3 in DNA: TGCGCCAGCCGGGGGGGACAGTCCTCCTACGAGCAGTACTTC. Its protein is CASRGGQSSYEQYF.

This clonotype was seen more than once but under ten times. The J gene is TRBJ1-2, the V gene TRBV5-1; 10 bases line up with TRBD1. Germline V CDR1 and CDR2: SGHRS, YFSETQ. V shed 4 bases, J shed 6 bases, and the junction held 6 bases outside the gene matches. This CDR3 contains 14 residues. CDR3 DNA: TGCGCCAGCAGCGCGGGACAGGGGCCGAATGGCTACACCTTC. Protein product: CASSAGQGPNGYTF.

The J gene is TRBJ1-1, the V gene TRBV29-1; D remains ambiguous. Germline V gives CDR1 SQVTM, CDR2 ANQGSEA. The CDR3 extends over 10 amino acids. Trimming stripped 5 bases from V and 8 bases from J, with 9 bases between. As DNA, the CDR3 is TGCAGCGTTCGTACCCCCGAAGCTTTCTTT. This translates into CSVRTPEAFF.

This clonotype was detected a few times. The chain joins TRBV7-6 to TRBJ2-2, with 9 bases identical to TRBD2. V was pared by 5 bases and J by 0 bases, with 10 bases of the junction left unmatched. In germline, CDR1 is SGHVS, CDR2 FNYEAQ. CDR3 size: 18 residues. CDR3 in DNA: TGTGCCAGCAGCAAAATTAACCCTAGCGGGACGAACACCGGGGAGCTGTTTTTT. It encodes CASSKINPSGTNTGELFF.

The rearrangement links TRBV6-2 or TRBV6-3 to TRBJ2-5, with D possibly being TRBD2 (5 bases). Germline assignment: CDR1 MNHEY and CDR2 SVGEGT. The CDR3 is made up of 15 amino acids. The V gene lost 7 bases and the J gene lost 2 bases, with 17 bases spanning the gap. DNA for the CDR3: TGTGCCAGCACCAAGTTTGGCGGCGGGCAAGAGACCCAGTACTTC. Encoded protein: CASTKFGGGQETQYF.

The rearrangement links TRBV10-3 to TRBJ2-2; 11 nucleotides match TRBD1. The V gene end was trimmed by 2 bases and the J gene end by 5 bases; junction bases not matched to a gene: 4. The V gene's germline CDR1 is ENHRY and CDR2 SYGVKD. This CDR3 is built from 16 residues. DNA of the CDR3: TGTGCCATCAGTGAGAACCGGGACAGGGGGACCGGGGAGCTGTTTTTT. Translating it yields CAISENRDRGTGELFF.

This chain connects TRBV7-3 to TRBJ2-3; the match to TRBD2 covers 7 bases. Germline CDR1 reads SGHTA; CDR2 reads FQGTGA. V trimming: 3 bases; J trimming: 2 bases; junction bases outside the gene matches: 5. The CDR3 has 15 amino acids. The CDR3 here is CASSLSGTVTDTQYF. As DNA, the CDR3 is TGTGCCAGCAGCTTGAGCGGGACGGTCACAGATACGCAGTATTTT.

In its sample, this clonotype was seen a few times. This sequence joins TRBV12-3 or TRBV12-4 and TRBJ2-1; no clear D gene. This CDR3 is 14 amino acids long. V was pared by 2 bases and J by 6 bases, with 11 bases between. The DNA of the CDR3 is TGTGCCAGCAGTTTAAGGGCCGCAGGCAATGAGCAGTTCTTC. It codes for CASSLRAAGNEQFF.

This sequence joins TRBV20-1 and TRBJ2-2; D is ambiguous. V lost 5 bases and J lost 6, with 13 bases in between. CDR1 and CDR2 (germline): DFQATT, SNEGSKA (reference sequence). The CDR3 has 13 residues. This CDR3 reads CSALDPSPGELFF. CDR3 nucleotide sequence: TGCAGTGCTCTGGACCCCTCCCCCGGGGAGCTGTTTTTT.

This clonotype occurred a few times. The chain employs TRBV6-6 and TRBJ1-1, with 7 bases lining up with TRBD1. The CDR3 consists of 16 residues. J lost 0 bases, V lost 5 bases, and 9 bases had no gene match. Germline V lookup: CDR1 MNHNY, CDR2 SVGAGI (reference sequence). The chain's CDR3 is CASSPRGQAMNTEAFF. The CDR3 DNA follows: TGTGCCAGCAGTCCACGAGGACAGGCAATGAACACTGAAGCTTTCTTT.

CDR3 DNA sequence: TGTGCCAGCGGGGTTGAGCGTAACTACGAGCAGTACTTC. This sequence encodes CASGVERNYEQYF. J is TRBJ2-7 and V is TRBV12-3 or TRBV12-4; no clear D gene. The CDR3 runs 13 residues. The germline V and J ends were trimmed by 8 bases and 3 bases, with 14 bases remaining between them.

J is TRBJ1-5 and V is TRBV12-3 or TRBV12-4, with D perhaps matching TRBD1 (5 bases). The CDR3 loop spans 12 amino acids. V was pared by 5 bases and J by 15 bases, with 17 bases between. The CDR3 bases are TGTGCCAGCAGTCCAGAACCCACGACAGCGCATTTT. Its translation: CASSPEPTTAHF.

This clonotype was counted between two and nine times. The rearrangement links TRBV4-1 to TRBJ1-2, with D possibly matching TRBD1 (6 bases). The CDR3 covers 14 residues. With 0 bases removed from V and 7 bases from J, the gap between germline ends came to 12 bases. The germline V gene encodes CDR1 MGHRA and CDR2 YSYEKL. Here the CDR3 reads CASSQDRGGGGYTF. The CDR3 bases are TGCGCCAGCAGCCAAGATAGGGGGGGTGGTGGCTACACCTTC.

This clonotype was counted a few times. This chain connects TRBV9 to TRBJ2-1, with 10 positions matching TRBD2. Germline V gene lookup returns CDR1 SGDLS and CDR2 YYNGEE. J was trimmed by 8 bases and V by 3 bases; bases with no gene match: 8. This CDR3 is built from 15 residues. For the CDR3, the DNA is TGTGCCAGCAGCGCTTCTAGCGGGAGTTTATATGAGCAGTTCTTC. It encodes CASSASSGSLYEQFF.

A few counts support this clonotype. The J gene is TRBJ1-5, the V gene TRBV19, with D perhaps matching TRBD1 (6 bases). V was shortened by 3 bases and J by 4 bases, with 10 bases between the two germline ends. Germline V gives CDR1 LNHDA, CDR2 SQIVND (reference sequence). CDR3 length equals 14 residues. CDR3 nucleotide sequence: TGTGCCAGTAGTATCGGACAGACTAATCAGCCCCAGCATTTT. It yields the protein CASSIGQTNQPQHF.

CDR3 protein: CASSLVVAGEANVLTF. The CDR3 region has the DNA TGTGCCAGCAGCTTAGTGGTGGCAGGAGAAGCCAACGTCCTGACTTTC. The chain links TRBV11-2 to TRBJ2-6; D gene ambiguous. Between the trimmed V and J ends, which lost 1 base and 7 bases, there was a span of 14 bases. This CDR3 spans 16 amino acids. Germline V lookup: CDR1 SGHAT, CDR2 FQNNGV.